The 13 T cell receptor beta chains below were found in one sample sequenced in a study of T cell responses to AZD1222 COVID-19 vaccine. Generated by immunoSEQ multiplex PCR, the TCRdb table keeps only in-frame clones and is missing some. The sample includes fewer than 180,000 clones, roughly 90% of them seen just once. Sample: peripheral blood, taken 28 days after the second AZD1222 dose. The receptors originated from an adult who received the AZD1222 COVID-19 vaccine.

This clone was counted a few times. The chain uses TRBV10-3 and TRBJ1-1, with 7 bases matching TRBD1. The CDR3 is 13 residues long. V was pared by 9 bases and J by 1 base, with 5 bases of the junction left unmatched. Germline lookup yields CDR1 ENHRY and CDR2 SYGVKD. The CDR3 reads CAIKGQPNTEAFF. The CDR3 bases are TGTGCCATAAAGGGACAGCCGAACACTGAAGCTTTCTTT.

The chain couples TRBV7-9 to TRBJ2-1, with D uncertain. Germline loops: CDR1 SEHNR, CDR2 FQNEAQ (reference sequence). V was pared by 5 bases and J by 8 bases, with 10 bases between. This CDR3 has 12 residues. CDR3 protein: CASSQRWDEQFF. CDR3 in DNA: TGTGCCAGCAGCCAACGGTGGGATGAGCAGTTCTTC.

The V call is TRBV7-2, the J call TRBJ2-7, with D perhaps matching TRBD2 (5 bases). The CDR3 consists of 15 residues. Germline V CDR1 and CDR2: SGHTA, FQGNSA. V was clipped by 7 bases and J by 4 bases, with 20 bases between them. The CDR3 DNA sequence: TGTGCCAGCACCCTGCCTAGACGGGGAACGTACGAGCAGTACTTC. Protein product: CASTLPRRGTYEQYF.

This chain joins TRBV5-4 and TRBJ2-7; no definite D call. Trimming left V 0 bases short and J 6 bases short, with 13 bases between. Germline V gives CDR1 SGHNT, CDR2 YYREEE (reference sequence). There are 14 residues in the CDR3. CDR3 coding DNA: TGTGCCAGCAGCTTGGCTCGCAGCCAGGCCGAGCAGTACTTC. It specifies CASSLARSQAEQYF.

The chain combines TRBV28 with TRBJ2-1; 10 bases fit TRBD2. The CDR3 runs 18 residues. The V gene's germline CDR1 is MDHEN and CDR2 SYDVKM. J was trimmed by 0 bases and V by 3 bases; bases with no gene match: 8. CDR3: CASSFPSGSRSSYNEQFF. CDR3 DNA sequence: TGTGCCAGCAGTTTCCCTAGCGGGAGTCGGAGCTCCTACAATGAGCAGTTCTTC.

V gene TRBV20-1 combines with J gene TRBJ2-1, with D perhaps given as TRBD1 or TRBD2 (6 bases each). This CDR3 has 12 amino acids. CDR1 and CDR2 (germline): DFQATT, SNEGSKA (reference sequence). Trimming removed 3 bases from V and 9 bases from J, with 12 bases in between. CDR3 nucleotide sequence: TGCAGTGCTAGTCGGGGGCTGAGTGAGCAGTTCTTC. It yields the protein CSASRGLSEQFF.

The CDR3: CASSSDPGTSAGNTQYF. The CDR3 DNA is TGTGCCAGCAGCTCGGATCCCGGGACTAGCGCGGGAAATACGCAGTATTTT. The V and J genes are TRBV7-2 and TRBJ2-3, with TRBD2 matching 10 bases. J gave up 7 bases and V 4 bases, and 14 bases lay outside the gene matches. CDR3 length equals 17 residues. Germline V gene sequence: CDR1 SGHTA, CDR2 FQGNSA.

The chain uses TRBV5-1 and TRBJ2-5; the D is unclear. Trimming left V 3 bases short and J 4 bases short, with 13 bases between. Germline-derived CDR1 and CDR2 are SGHRS and YFSETQ. The CDR3 has 14 amino acids. The CDR3 spells CASSSRRSGETQYF. The CDR3, as DNA: TGCGCCAGCAGCTCGCGACGGTCGGGAGAGACCCAGTACTTC. Complete variable domain (other parts from reference TRBV5-1 and TRBJ2-5): KAGVTQTPRYLIKTRGQQVTLSCSPISGHRSVSWYQQTPGQGLQFLFEYFSETQRNKGNFPGRFSGRQFSNSRSEMNVSTLELGDSALYLCASSSRRSGETQYFGPGTRLLVL.

The chain is built from TRBV5-8 and TRBJ1-5; D possibly corresponds to TRBD1 (5 bases). V lost 6 bases and J 7 bases, leaving 20 bases between the germline ends. This CDR3 is built from 15 residues. Looked up from germline, CDR1 is SGHTS and CDR2 is YDEGEE. CDR3 region: CASNLGTNSYQPQHF. The CDR3 DNA follows: TGTGCCAGCAACCTGGGGACTAACTCCTACCAGCCCCAGCATTTT.

The chain combines TRBV12-3 or TRBV12-4 with TRBJ2-1; 7 nucleotides match TRBD2. The CDR3 consists of 13 residues. DNA for the CDR3: TGTGCGTCGGCGGGAGTAATGGTAAATGAGCAGTTCTTC. Encoded protein: CASAGVMVNEQFF.

The rearrangement links TRBV10-3 to TRBJ2-1; a weak D match, TRBD2 (5 bases). Germline CDR1 reads ENHRY; CDR2 reads SYGVKD. CDR3 length: 15 residues. Trimming stripped 5 bases from V and 0 bases from J, with 11 bases between. CDR3 amino acids: CAISRGSSSYNEQFF. The CDR3 DNA sequence: TGTGCCATCAGTCGCGGGTCTAGCTCCTACAATGAGCAGTTCTTC.

The rearrangement joins TRBV30 to TRBJ1-1; D gene unclear. The V end was cut by 0 bases, the J end by 5 bases, with 10 bases between. The germline V gene has CDR1 GTSNPN and CDR2 SVGIG (reference sequence). This CDR3 has 13 amino acids. CDR3 nucleotides: TGTGCCTGGAGTGTTTCCACGGTGACTGAAGCTTTCTTT. It encodes CAWSVSTVTEAFF.

V gene TRBV18 combines with J gene TRBJ1-3, with D possibly matching TRBD1 (6 bases). The CDR3 covers 15 residues. Germline V gene sequence: CDR1 KGHSH, CDR2 LQKENI. The ends were cut back, 3 bases at V and 0 bases at J, with 9 bases in the middle. For the CDR3, the DNA is TGTGCCAGCTCACCGAGGGACATCTCTGGAAACACCATATATTTT. Protein: CASSPRDISGNTIYF.